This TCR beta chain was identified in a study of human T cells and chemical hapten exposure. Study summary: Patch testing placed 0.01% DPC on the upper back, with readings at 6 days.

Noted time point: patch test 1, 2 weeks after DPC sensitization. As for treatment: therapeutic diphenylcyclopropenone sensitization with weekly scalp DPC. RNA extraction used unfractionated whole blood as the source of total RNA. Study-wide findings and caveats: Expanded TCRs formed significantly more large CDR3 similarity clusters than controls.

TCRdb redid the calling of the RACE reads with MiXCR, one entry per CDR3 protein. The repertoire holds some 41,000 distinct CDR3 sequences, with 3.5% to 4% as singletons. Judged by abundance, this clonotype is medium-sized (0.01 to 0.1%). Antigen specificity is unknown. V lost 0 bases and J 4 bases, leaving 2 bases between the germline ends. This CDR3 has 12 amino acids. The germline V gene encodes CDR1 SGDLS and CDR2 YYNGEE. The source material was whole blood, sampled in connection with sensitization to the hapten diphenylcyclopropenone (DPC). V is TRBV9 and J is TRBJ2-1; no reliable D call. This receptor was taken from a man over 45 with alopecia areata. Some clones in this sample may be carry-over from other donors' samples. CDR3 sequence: CASSVEYNEQFF. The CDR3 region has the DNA TGTGCCAGCAGCGTAGAATACAATGAGCAGTTCTTC.